This is a list of T cell receptor beta chains from one sample in a study of control samples from healthy donors and cancer patients. This table comes from immunoSEQ multiplex PCR, and its TCRdb copy is limited to in-frame clones, with some not included. The sample lists 130,000 to 150,000 clones, 80% to 95% occurring once. Material: blood. The receptor source for this set is a man younger than 45 in good health. Each CDR3 is given with its conserved first and last residue. A D gene is named only where the DNA matches it firmly. Some rows mark clone size as missing; the rest say once, few, many or name a class of expanded clone.

D: -; length: 16; V: TRBV19; J: TRBJ2-2; size: -; CDR3: CASNQQGTLHTGELFF; DNA: TGTGCCAGTAACCAACAGGGTACCCTACACACCGGGGAGCTGTTTTTT
D: -; length: 14; V: TRBV7-2; J: TRBJ2-7; size: -; CDR3: CASSLGGHNYEQYF; DNA: TGTGCCAGCAGCTTAGGTGGACATAACTACGAGCAGTACTTC
D: -; length: 14; V: TRBV1; J: TRBJ2-1; size: once; CDR3: CTSSRGGAYNEQFF; DNA: TGCACCAGCAGCCGGGGAGGGGCGTACAATGAGCAGTTCTTC
D: TRBD2; length: 22; V: TRBV27; J: TRBJ2-5; size: -; CDR3: CASSFNLQGPRTSGRPGETQYF; DNA: TGTGCCAGCAGTTTTAACCTACAGGGGCCAAGGACTAGCGGGAGGCCTGGGGAGACCCAGTACTTC
D: -; length: 16; V: TRBV15; J: TRBJ2-1; size: -; CDR3: CATSRAEFIRYNEQFF; DNA: TGTGCCACCAGCAGAGCCGAGTTTATCCGTTACAATGAGCAGTTCTTC
D: -; length: 16; V: TRBV7-2; J: TRBJ2-2; size: -; CDR3: CASSGFGISFAGELFF; DNA: TGTGCCAGCAGCGGGTTTGGCATTTCGTTCGCCGGGGAGCTGTTTTTT
D: -; length: 12; V: TRBV29-1; J: TRBJ1-2; size: -; CDR3: CSVAQARYGYTF; DNA: TGCAGCGTTGCACAGGCCCGCTATGGCTACACCTTC
D: TRBD1; length: 13; V: TRBV12-3/TRBV12-4; J: TRBJ1-1; size: -; CDR3: CASSTAGGSEAFF; DNA: TGTGCCAGCAGTACTGCAGGGGGAAGTGAAGCTTTCTTT
D: -; length: 15; V: TRBV28; J: TRBJ1-3; size: -; CDR3: CASSLDRNSGNTIYF; DNA: TGTGCCAGCAGTCTTGACAGAAACTCTGGAAACACCATATATTTT
D: TRBD1; length: 16; V: TRBV15; J: TRBJ1-4; size: -; CDR3: CATSRVFTGGDEKLFF; DNA: TGTGCCACCAGCAGAGTATTCACAGGGGGCGACGAAAAACTGTTTTTT
D: -; length: 13; V: TRBV28; J: TRBJ1-1; size: -; CDR3: CASTKGGLTEAFF; DNA: TGTGCCAGCACTAAAGGGGGGTTAACTGAAGCTTTCTTT
D: -; length: 16; V: TRBV7-3; J: TRBJ1-3; size: -; CDR3: CASSLGAGGSGNTIYF; DNA: TGTGCCAGCAGCTTGGGGGCAGGTGGCTCTGGAAACACCATATATTTT